These T cell receptor beta chains were read from a single sample in a study of cytomegalovirus exposure and HLA in healthy donors. Clones were sequenced by immunoSEQ multiplex PCR, and TCRdb holds only the in-frame ones, with some missing. The sample yields over 150,000 clones, about 80% seen once. Material for sequencing was PBMCs. These TCRs come from a woman aged 45-60 years in good health and CMV-seronegative. CDR3s include the opening cysteine and the closing phenylalanine or tryptophan. A D gene is named only where the DNA matches it firmly. Size is omitted from some rows. Given values are once, few, many or a class for expanded clones.

d_call	j_call	clone_size	v_call	cdr3_aa	cdr3_nt
-	TRBJ2-3	-	TRBV6-6	CASSPARDGHSDTQYF	TGTGCCAGCAGTCCCGCCAGGGATGGGCACTCAGATACGCAGTATTTT
-	TRBJ1-2	-	TRBV6-5	CASSYLQDIGGYTF	TGTGCCAGCAGTTACCTCCAGGATATTGGCGGCTACACCTTC
-	TRBJ1-2	-	TRBV7-9	CASSFRGGDYGYTF	TGTGCCAGCAGCTTTCGTGGAGGGGACTATGGCTACACCTTC
-	TRBJ2-5	-	TRBV5-1	CASSRGGQFQETQYF	TGCGCCAGCAGCCGGGGTGGCCAATTCCAAGAGACCCAGTACTTC
-	TRBJ2-5	-	TRBV5-1	CASSAYQGGETQYF	TGCGCCAGCAGCGCATACCAGGGGGGAGAGACCCAGTACTTC
-	TRBJ2-6	-	TRBV27	CASSFSRGAGANVLTF	TGTGCCAGCAGTTTCAGTAGAGGCGCTGGGGCCAACGTCCTGACTTTC
TRBD1	TRBJ2-7	-	TRBV4-3	CASSQDRDSSYEQYF	TGCGCCAGCAGCCAAGATCGGGACAGTTCCTACGAGCAGTACTTC
TRBD1	TRBJ2-7	-	TRBV5-1	CASSLSSSGQGGTVPDLQYF	TGCGCCAGCAGCTTGTCAAGCTCGGGACAGGGCGGGACTGTGCCTGATCTGCAGTACTTC
-	TRBJ2-3	-	TRBV5-4	CASSLATTTTDTQYF	TGTGCCAGCAGCTTGGCCACGACGACTACAGATACGCAGTATTTT
-	TRBJ1-1	-	TRBV6-5	CASRSGVLNTEAFF	TGTGCCAGCAGATCAGGGGTCCTGAACACTGAAGCTTTCTTT
-	TRBJ1-4	-	TRBV11-2	CASSSTSAAGTNEKLFF	TGTGCCAGCAGCTCCACCTCGGCGGCGGGCACTAATGAAAAACTGTTTTTT
-	TRBJ2-7	-	TRBV18	CASSPQLKRWGGDSYEQYF	TGTGCCAGCTCACCACAGCTTAAGAGATGGGGCGGGGACTCCTACGAGCAGTACTTC
TRBD1	TRBJ2-1	-	TRBV28	CASSLWRQGAYEQFF	TGTGCCAGCAGTTTATGGCGACAGGGGGCTTATGAGCAGTTCTTC
-	TRBJ2-1	-	TRBV7-9	CASSAKRSSYNEQFF	TGTGCCAGCAGCGCTAAAAGGAGCTCCTACAATGAGCAGTTCTTC
-	TRBJ1-1	few	TRBV7-8	CASSPATGTEAFF	TGTGCCAGCAGCCCCGCCACCGGGACTGAAGCTTTCTTT
TRBD1	TRBJ2-1	-	TRBV4-1	CASSQTSRGFDEQFF	TGCGCCAGCAGCCAGACGTCCAGGGGGTTCGATGAGCAGTTCTTC
-	TRBJ2-2	-	TRBV2	CASIELANTGELFF	TGTGCCAGCATTGAACTAGCGAACACCGGGGAGCTGTTTTTT
TRBD1	TRBJ2-7	-	TRBV19	CASSTRTGLGQYF	TGTGCCAGTAGTACCCGGACAGGGTTGGGGCAGTACTTC
TRBD2	TRBJ2-4	-	TRBV5-5	CASSLIGGGNIQYF	TGTGCCAGCAGCTTGATCGGGGGGGGAAACATTCAGTACTTC
TRBD1	TRBJ1-1	-	TRBV28	CASGPSGTGRRDAFF	TGTGCCAGCGGGCCCTCCGGGACAGGGAGGCGTGATGCTTTCTTT
TRBD1	TRBJ1-1	-	TRBV11-2	CASRRPGTGGPNTEAFF	TGTGCCAGCCGACGTCCCGGGACAGGGGGCCCGAACACTGAAGCTTTCTTT
-	TRBJ2-7	-	TRBV9	CASSVATGGYEQYF	TGTGCCAGCAGCGTAGCTACCGGGGGCTACGAGCAGTACTTC
-	TRBJ1-1	-	TRBV13	CASSFLGDRPTEAFF	TGTGCCAGCAGCTTTTTAGGGGATCGGCCCACTGAAGCTTTCTTT